This T cell receptor beta chain was recovered during a study of beta chain features in type 1 diabetes. Study at large: The study found patients and healthy donors alike in age, gender and cell yields. The study, taken as a whole, reports: In all four CD4+ subsets, TCRB CDR3 length was significantly, moderately reduced in type 1 diabetes.

Germline assignment: CDR1 SGHAT and CDR2 FQNNGV. V trimming: 5 bases; J trimming: 4 bases; junction bases outside the gene matches: 10. The CDR3 is 17 residues long. The whole isolated RNA underwent reverse transcription, so sequencing captured expressed TCRB transcripts. Sequencing was performed with immunoSEQ multiplex PCR; in TCRdb, only in-frame clones are kept and a portion is missing. There are approximately 15,000 clones in the sample; less than 85% occur only once, and less than 0.35% lies in the top ten. As to this clone: What it binds is unknown.

CD4+ cells of the naive, central memory, regulatory and stem cell-like memory types were sorted via CD45RO/CCR7/CD25/CD127/CD95/CD27. This chain connects TRBV11-2 to TRBJ2-1; 11 positions match TRBD2. The sample comprised stem cell memory CD4+ T cells from blood. This TCR came from a woman younger than 35 with type 1 diabetes. CDR3 sequence (DNA): TGTGCCAGCAGCCCCCCCCGTGGGACTAGCGGTTACAATGAGCAGTTCTTC. Its protein product is CASSPPRGTSGYNEQFF.